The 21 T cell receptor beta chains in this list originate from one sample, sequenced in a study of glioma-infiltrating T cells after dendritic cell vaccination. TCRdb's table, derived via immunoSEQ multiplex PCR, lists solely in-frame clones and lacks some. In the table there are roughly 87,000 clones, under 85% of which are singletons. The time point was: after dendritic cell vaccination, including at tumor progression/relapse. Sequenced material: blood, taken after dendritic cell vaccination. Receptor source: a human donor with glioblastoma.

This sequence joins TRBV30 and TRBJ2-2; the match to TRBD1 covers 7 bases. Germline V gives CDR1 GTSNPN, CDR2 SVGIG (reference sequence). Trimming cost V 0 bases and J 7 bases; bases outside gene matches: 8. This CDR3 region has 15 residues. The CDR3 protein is CAWSVGTVIGGELFF. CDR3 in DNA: TGTGCCTGGAGTGTAGGGACAGTTATAGGCGGGGAGCTGTTTTTT.

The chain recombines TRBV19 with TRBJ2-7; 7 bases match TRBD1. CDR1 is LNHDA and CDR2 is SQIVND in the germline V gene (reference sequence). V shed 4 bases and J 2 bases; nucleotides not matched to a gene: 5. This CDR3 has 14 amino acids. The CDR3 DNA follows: TGTGCCAGTAGTACCCGTGGGACAGCCTACGAGCAGTACTTC. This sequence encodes CASSTRGTAYEQYF. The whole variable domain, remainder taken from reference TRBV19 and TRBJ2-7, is DGGITQSPKYLFRKEGQNVTLSCEQNLNHDAMYWYRQDPGQGLRLIYYSQIVNDFQKGDIAEGYSVSREKKESFPLTVTSAQKNPTAFYLCASSTRGTAYEQYFGPGTRLTVT.

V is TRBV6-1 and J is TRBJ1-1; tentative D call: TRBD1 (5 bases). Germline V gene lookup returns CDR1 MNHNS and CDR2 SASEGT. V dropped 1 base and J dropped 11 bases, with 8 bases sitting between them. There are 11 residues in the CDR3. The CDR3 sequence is CASSEVGGAFF. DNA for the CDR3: TGTGCCAGCAGTGAAGTGGGGGGGGCTTTCTTT.

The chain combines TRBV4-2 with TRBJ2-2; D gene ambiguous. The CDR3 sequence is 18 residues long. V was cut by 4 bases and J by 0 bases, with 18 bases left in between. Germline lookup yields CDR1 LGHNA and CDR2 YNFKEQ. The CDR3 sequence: CASSPTGGRSTNTGELFF. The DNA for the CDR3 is TGTGCCAGCAGCCCCACCGGCGGAAGGTCCACGAACACCGGGGAGCTGTTTTTT.

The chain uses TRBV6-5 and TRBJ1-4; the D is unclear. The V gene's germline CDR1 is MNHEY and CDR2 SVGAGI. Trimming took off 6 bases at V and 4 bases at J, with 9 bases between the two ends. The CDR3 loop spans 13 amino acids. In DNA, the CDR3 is TGTGCCAGCAGCGACACTTATAATGAAAAACTGTTTTTT. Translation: CASSDTYNEKLFF.

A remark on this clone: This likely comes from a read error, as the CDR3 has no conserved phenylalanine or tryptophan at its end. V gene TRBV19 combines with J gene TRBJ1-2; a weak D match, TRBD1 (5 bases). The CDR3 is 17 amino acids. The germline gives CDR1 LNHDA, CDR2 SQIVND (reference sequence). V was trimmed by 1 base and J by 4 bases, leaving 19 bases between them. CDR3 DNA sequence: TGTGCCAGTAGTATAGTACAGGTCGACGGCGGTCTCTATGGCTACACCCTC. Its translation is CASSIVQVDGGLYGYTL.

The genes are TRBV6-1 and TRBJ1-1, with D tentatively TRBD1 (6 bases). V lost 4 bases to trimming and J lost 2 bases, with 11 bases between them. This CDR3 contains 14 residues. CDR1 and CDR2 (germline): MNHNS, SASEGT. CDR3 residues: CASSVGGTNTEAFF. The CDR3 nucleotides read TGTGCCAGCAGTGTCGGGGGGACAAACACTGAAGCTTTCTTT.

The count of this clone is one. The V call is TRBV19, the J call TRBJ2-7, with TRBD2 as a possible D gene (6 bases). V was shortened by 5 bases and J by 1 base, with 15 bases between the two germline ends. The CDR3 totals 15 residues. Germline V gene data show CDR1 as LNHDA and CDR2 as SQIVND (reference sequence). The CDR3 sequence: CASSATGTSSYEQYF. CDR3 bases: TGTGCCAGTAGTGCAACCGGGACTTCTTCCTACGAGCAGTACTTC.

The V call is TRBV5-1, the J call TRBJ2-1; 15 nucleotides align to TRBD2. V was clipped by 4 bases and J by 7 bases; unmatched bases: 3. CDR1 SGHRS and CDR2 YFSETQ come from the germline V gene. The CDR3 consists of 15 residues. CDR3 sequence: CASSIGTSGGNEQFF. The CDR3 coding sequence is TGCGCCAGCAGCATTGGGACTAGCGGGGGGAATGAGCAGTTCTTC.

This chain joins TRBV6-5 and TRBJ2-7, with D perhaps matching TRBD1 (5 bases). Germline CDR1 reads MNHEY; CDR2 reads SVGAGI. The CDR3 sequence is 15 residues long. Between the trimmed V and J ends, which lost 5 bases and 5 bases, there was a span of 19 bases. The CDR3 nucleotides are TGTGCCAGCAGTCTCGAGACAGCGAGCCTGAACGAGCAGTACTTC. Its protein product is CASSLETASLNEQYF.

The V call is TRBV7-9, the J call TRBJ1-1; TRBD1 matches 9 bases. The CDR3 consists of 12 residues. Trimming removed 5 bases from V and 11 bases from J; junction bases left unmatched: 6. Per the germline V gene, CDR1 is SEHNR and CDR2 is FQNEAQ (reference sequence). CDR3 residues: CASSPGDREAFF. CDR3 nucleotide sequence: TGTGCCAGCAGCCCTGGGGACAGGGAGGCTTTCTTT.

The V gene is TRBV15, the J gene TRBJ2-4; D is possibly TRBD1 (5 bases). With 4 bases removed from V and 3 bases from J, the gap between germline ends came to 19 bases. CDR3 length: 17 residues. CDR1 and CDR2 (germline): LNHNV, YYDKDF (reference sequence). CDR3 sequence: CATSIQGQGIDKNIQYF. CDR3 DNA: TGTGCCACCAGCATCCAAGGGCAGGGAATCGACAAAAACATTCAGTACTTC.

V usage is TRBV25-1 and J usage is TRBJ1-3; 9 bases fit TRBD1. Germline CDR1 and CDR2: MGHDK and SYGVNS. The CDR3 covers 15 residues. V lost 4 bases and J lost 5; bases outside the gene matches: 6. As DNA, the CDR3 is TGTGCCAGCAGTGCAAGACAGGGGGAGAGAAACACCATATATTTT. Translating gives CASSARQGERNTIYF.

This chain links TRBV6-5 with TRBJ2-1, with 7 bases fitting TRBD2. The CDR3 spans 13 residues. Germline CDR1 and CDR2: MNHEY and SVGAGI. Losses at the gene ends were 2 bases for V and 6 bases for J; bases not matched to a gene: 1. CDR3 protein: CASSYGGGNEQFF. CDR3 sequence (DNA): TGTGCCAGCAGTTACGGGGGGGGCAATGAGCAGTTCTTC.

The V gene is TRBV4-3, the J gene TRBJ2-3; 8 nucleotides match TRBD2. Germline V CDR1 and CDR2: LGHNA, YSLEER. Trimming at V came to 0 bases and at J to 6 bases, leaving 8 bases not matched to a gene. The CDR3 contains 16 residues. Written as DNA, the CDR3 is TGCGCCAGCAGCCAAGATAAAGCGGGGGAGTCGGATACGCAGTATTTT. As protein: CASSQDKAGESDTQYF.

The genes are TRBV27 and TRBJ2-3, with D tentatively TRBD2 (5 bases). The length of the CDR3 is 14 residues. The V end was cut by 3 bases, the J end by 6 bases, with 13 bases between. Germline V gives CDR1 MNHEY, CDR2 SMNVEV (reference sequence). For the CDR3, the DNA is TGTGCCAGCAGTTTCCGGGGATCCGGGGATACGCAGTATTTT. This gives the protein CASSFRGSGDTQYF.

CDR3 DNA: TGTGCCAGCAGTTTATTGGGGGCTAACACTGAAGCTTTCTTT. Translation gives CASSLLGANTEAFF. The chain is built from TRBV27 and TRBJ1-1, with D tentatively TRBD1 (6 bases). The CDR3 length is 14 residues. The V gene's germline CDR1 is MNHEY and CDR2 SMNVEV (reference sequence). V gave up 1 base and J gave up 2 bases, with 8 bases separating them.

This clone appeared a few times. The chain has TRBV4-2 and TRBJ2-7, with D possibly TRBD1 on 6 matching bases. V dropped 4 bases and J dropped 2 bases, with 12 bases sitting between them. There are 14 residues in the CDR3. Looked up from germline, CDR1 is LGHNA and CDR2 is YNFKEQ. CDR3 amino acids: CASSPRGTTYEQYF. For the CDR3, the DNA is TGTGCCAGCAGCCCCAGGGGAACAACCTACGAGCAGTACTTC.

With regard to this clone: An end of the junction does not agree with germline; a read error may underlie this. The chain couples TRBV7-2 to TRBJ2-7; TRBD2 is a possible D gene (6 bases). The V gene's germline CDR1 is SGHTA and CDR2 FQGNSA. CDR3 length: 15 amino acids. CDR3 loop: CASSLGGTSAYEQYF. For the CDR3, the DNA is TGTGCCAGCAGTTTAGGTGGGACTTCAGCCTACGAGCAGTACTTC. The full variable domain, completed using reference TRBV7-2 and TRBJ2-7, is GAGVSQSPSNKVTEKGKDVELRCDPISGHTALYWYRQSLGQGLEFLIYFQGNSAPDKSGLPSDRFSAERTGGSVSTLTIQRTQQEDSAVYLCASSLGGTSAYEQYFGPGTRLTVT.

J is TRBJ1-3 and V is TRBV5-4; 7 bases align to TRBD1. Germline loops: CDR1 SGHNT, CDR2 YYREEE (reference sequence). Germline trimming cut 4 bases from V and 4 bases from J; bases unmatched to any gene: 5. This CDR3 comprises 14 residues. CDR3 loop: CASSRDSGGNTIYF. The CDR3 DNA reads TGTGCCAGCAGCAGGGACAGTGGAGGAAACACCATATATTTT. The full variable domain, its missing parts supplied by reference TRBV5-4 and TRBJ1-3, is ETGVTQSPTHLIKTRGQQVTLRCSSQSGHNTVSWYQQALGQGPQFIFQYYREEENGRGNFPPRFSGLQFPNYSSELNVNALELDDSALYLCASSRDSGGNTIYFGEGSWLTVV.

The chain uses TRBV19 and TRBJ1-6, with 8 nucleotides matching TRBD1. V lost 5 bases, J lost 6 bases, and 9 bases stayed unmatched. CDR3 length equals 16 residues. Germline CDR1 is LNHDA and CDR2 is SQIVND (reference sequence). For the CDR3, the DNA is TGTGCCAGTAGTCCCTACACAGGGGGTTTTAATTCACCCCTCCACTTT. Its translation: CASSPYTGGFNSPLHF.